This T cell receptor beta chain derives from a study of blood T cell repertoires in COVID-19. Turning to the study itself: Spain, Italy and the United States supplied samples that represented acute and convalescent COVID-19. Nucleic acid was either cDNA or gDNA, and it came from T cells, B-cell-depleted T cells, or PBMCs.

As processed by the authors: Amplification of reference gene primers provided the estimated nucleated cell counts. The protocol was immunoSEQ multiplex PCR, while the TCRdb copy is restricted to in-frame clones and leaves out a portion. D and trimming were read from the DNA, whereas the V and J calls and clone size are those reported in that table. The repertoire includes about 270,000 clones, 83% of them detected once, and 9.4% sits in the top ten. Sequencing was performed on peripheral blood. The receptor was isolated from a woman aged 50 to 60 who had recovered from COVID-19.

The CDR3 spells CASSRTIQETQYF. CDR3 DNA sequence: TGTGCCAGCAGCCGGACTATCCAAGAGACCCAGTACTTC. The chain links TRBV13 to TRBJ2-5; D might be TRBD2 (6 bases). Trimming stripped 5 bases from V and 1 base from J, with 8 bases between. The CDR3 length is 13 residues. CDR1 is PRHDT, CDR2 FYEKMQ, per germline (reference sequence).